These 9 T cell receptor beta chains originate from one sample sequenced in a study of blood T cell repertoires in COVID-19. The protocol was immunoSEQ multiplex PCR, while the TCRdb copy is restricted to in-frame clones and leaves out a portion. The table shows 180,000 or so clones, with 70% to 90% occurring only once. The source material was peripheral blood. Receptor source: a man aged 55 to 70 with acute or convalescent COVID-19.

The J gene is TRBJ2-5, the V gene TRBV3-1 (or the pseudogene TRBV3-2); 9 bases match TRBD2. This CDR3 is built from 14 residues. V trimming: 3 bases; J trimming: 9 bases; junction bases outside the gene matches: 8. Germline V lookup: CDR1 LGHDT, CDR2 YNNKEL (reference sequence). This chain's CDR3 is CASSHTTSGVSQYF. CDR3 sequence (DNA): TGTGCCAGCAGCCATACGACTAGCGGAGTTTCCCAGTACTTC.

This chain joins TRBV6-5 and TRBJ1-1; 7 bases align to TRBD1. The CDR3 runs 14 residues. V shed 2 bases, J shed 5 bases, and the junction held 5 bases outside the gene matches. CDR1 MNHEY and CDR2 SVGAGI come from the germline V gene. The CDR3 is CASSYGPGGTEAFF. In nucleotides, the CDR3 is TGTGCCAGCAGTTACGGTCCAGGGGGGACTGAAGCTTTCTTT.

V gene TRBV5-1 combines with J gene TRBJ1-3, with no clear D. The CDR3 is 15 residues long. The V gene's germline CDR1 is SGHRS and CDR2 YFSETQ. Trimming took 0 bases from V and 2 from J, leaving 9 bases between them. CDR3 loop: CASSLASGAGNTIYF. CDR3 coding DNA: TGCGCCAGCAGCTTGGCATCCGGGGCTGGAAACACCATATATTTT.

The J gene is TRBJ2-3, the V gene TRBV5-1, with D tentatively TRBD2 (6 bases). Germline V gene lookup returns CDR1 SGHRS and CDR2 YFSETQ. V was clipped by 5 bases and J by 1 base, with 17 bases between them. The length of the CDR3 is 16 residues. The DNA of the CDR3 is TGCGCCAGCAGGCCTTTAACGGGAGAAGGCACAGATACGCAGTATTTT. Translating gives CASRPLTGEGTDTQYF.

This clone was counted between two and nine times. V and J are TRBV7-6 and TRBJ1-5; no firm D call. Germline CDR1 SGHVS, CDR2 FNYEAQ. The CDR3 length is 13 residues. V was clipped by 10 bases and J by 5 bases, with 15 bases between them. For the CDR3, the DNA is TGTGCCACCGGATCGAGGGCTGATCAGCCCCAGCATTTT. Encoded protein: CATGSRADQPQHF.

The J gene is TRBJ2-1, the V gene TRBV24-1, with 9 nucleotides matching TRBD2. This CDR3 has 16 residues. Germline V gene lookup returns CDR1 KGHDR and CDR2 SFDVKD. The V segment lost 3 bases and the J segment 5 bases; nucleotides outside the gene matches: 7. DNA of the CDR3: TGTGCCACCAGTGATCCCTCACTAGCGGGTAACAATGAGCAGTTCTTC. It is translated as CATSDPSLAGNNEQFF.

As DNA, the CDR3 is TGTGCCAGCTCACCCCTGACAGGGGAGTACACTGAAGCTTTCTTT. Translation: CASSPLTGEYTEAFF. The chain is built from TRBV18 and TRBJ1-1; 8 bases align to TRBD1. This CDR3 has 15 residues. The V segment lost 3 bases and the J segment 3 bases; nucleotides outside the gene matches: 6. CDR1 is KGHSH, CDR2 LQKENI, per germline.

V is TRBV30 and J is TRBJ2-7, with 8 bases that match TRBD1. Per the germline V gene, CDR1 is GTSNPN and CDR2 is SVGIG (reference sequence). With V trimmed by 0 bases and J by 2 bases, 18 bases remained unmatched. CDR3 size: 19 residues. The CDR3 nucleotides are TGTGCCTGGAGTGTCATAGGCAGGGGGCGCTCAGGCCCCCCCTACGAGCAGTACTTC. Translated: CAWSVIGRGRSGPPYEQYF.

This chain uses TRBV19 with TRBJ2-1, with 12 bases fitting TRBD2. The V gene's germline CDR1 is LNHDA and CDR2 SQIVND (reference sequence). J was trimmed by 7 bases and V by 7 bases; bases with no gene match: 5. CDR3 length: 14 amino acids. Written as DNA, the CDR3 is TGTGCCAGTACCCTGACTAGCGGGAGTAATGAGCAGTTCTTC. It yields the protein CASTLTSGSNEQFF.